One and the same sample provided the 16 T cell receptor beta chains below, sequenced in a study of T-cell memory formation after mild COVID-19 listed by TCRdb under 2021. The receptor library was made with 5' RACE. Sequencing instrument: Illumina NovaSeq 6000. The public reads were run again by TCRdb, first through fastp at Q25 and then through MiXCR, and only productive beta chains were kept. Each CDR3 protein appears once, grouped with its most common genes and DNA. In all, the sample holds approximately 400,000 distinct CDR3 sequences, and roughly 18% of those were seen once. 20% to 25% of the sample belongs to the ten largest clones. The sequenced sample consisted of PBMCs or a T cell subset sorted from them (not recorded which). All receptors derive from a young man who had mild COVID-19 (a few samples of this study predate the infection). The sample titles of this study are shuffled in the database, so cell type and time point are left out; the donor was told from shared clones.

A few counts support this clonotype. V gene TRBV12-3 or TRBV12-4 combines with J gene TRBJ2-5; the D is unclear. The CDR3 runs 15 residues. Trimming removed 6 bases from V and 5 bases from J, with 19 bases in between. This chain's CDR3 is CASRQPSNRQETQYF. The CDR3 bases are TGTGCCAGCAGACAACCGAGTAACCGTCAGGAGACCCAGTACTTC.

This clonotype was counted a few times. The V call is TRBV30, the J call TRBJ1-1; D gene unclear. This CDR3 contains 12 residues. V lost 3 bases to trimming and J lost 6 bases, with 11 bases between them. Germline V gene lookup returns CDR1 GTSNPN and CDR2 SVGIG (reference sequence). The CDR3 region is CAWRNSGPEAFF. The CDR3 DNA sequence: TGTGCCTGGAGGAACTCTGGCCCTGAAGCTTTCTTT.

The V and J genes are TRBV7-9 and TRBJ1-1, with a possible D match to TRBD1 (6 bases). In germline, CDR1 is SEHNR, CDR2 FQNEAQ (reference sequence). This CDR3 has 14 amino acids. V was pared by 6 bases and J by 3 bases, with 14 bases between. Here the CDR3 reads CASRFAGADTEAFF. CDR3 coding DNA: TGTGCCAGCAGGTTCGCGGGGGCAGACACTGAAGCTTTCTTT.

The J gene is TRBJ1-5, the V gene TRBV12-3 or TRBV12-4, with a weak D call TRBD1 (6 bases). The CDR3 runs to 14 residues. V was pared by 3 bases and J by 7 bases, with 13 bases between. The CDR3 DNA sequence: TGTGCCAGCAGTTTTGGGGGGGCAGGGCAGCCCCAGCATTTT. Translating it yields CASSFGGAGQPQHF.

The J gene is TRBJ1-1, the V gene TRBV12-3 or TRBV12-4; D unresolved. V dropped 4 bases and J dropped 10 bases, with 16 bases sitting between them. The CDR3 length is 13 residues. In DNA form, the CDR3 reads TGTGCCAGCAGTTCCCGGGGTTCTGGTCTAGCTTTCTTT. This sequence encodes CASSSRGSGLAFF.

This clonotype was recorded a few times. The V gene is TRBV7-2, the J gene TRBJ1-4; D may be TRBD1 (6 bases). Germline CDR1 and CDR2: SGHTA and FQGNSA. This CDR3 comprises 15 residues. The V end lost 2 bases, the J end lost 0 bases, and 7 bases lay between the germline ends. The CDR3 here is CASSLNRATNEKLFF. The CDR3 nucleotides read TGTGCCAGCAGCTTAAACAGGGCAACTAATGAAAAACTGTTTTTT. The entire variable domain, with the rest obtained from reference TRBV7-2 and TRBJ1-4, is as follows: GAGVSQSPSNKVTEKGKDVELRCDPISGHTALYWYRQSLGQGLEFLIYFQGNSAPDKSGLPSDRFSAERTGGSVSTLTIQRTQQEDSAVYLCASSLNRATNEKLFFGSGTQLSVL.

The chain employs TRBV21-1 and TRBJ1-4. TRBV21-1 is flagged as a pseudogene. The CDR3 runs to 13 residues. Written as DNA, the CDR3 is TGTGCCAGCAGCAAAGGAGTAGGTGAAAAACTGTTTTTT. This gives the protein CASSKGVGEKLFF.

The genes are TRBV6-1 and TRBJ2-7; D possibly corresponds to TRBD2 (5 bases). The length of the CDR3 is 11 residues. The V gene's germline CDR1 is MNHNS and CDR2 SASEGT. With 10 bases removed from V and 3 bases from J, the gap between germline ends came to 10 bases. As DNA, the CDR3 is TGTGCCACCCAGGAGGTCTACGAGCAGTACTTC. It yields the protein CATQEVYEQYF.

This chain joins TRBV4-3 and TRBJ2-3; D might be TRBD1 (5 bases). This CDR3 comprises 15 residues. Trimming stripped 2 bases from V and 1 base from J, with 10 bases between. Germline V lookup: CDR1 LGHNA, CDR2 YSLEER. CDR3 sequence (DNA): TGCGCCAGCAGCCAACAGGGCACCGGCACAGATACGCAGTATTTT. The encoded protein is CASSQQGTGTDTQYF.

The J gene is TRBJ1-1, the V gene TRBV20-1; 9 bases line up with TRBD1. J lost 1 base, V lost 4 bases, and 7 bases had no gene match. The CDR3 extends over 15 amino acids. Germline CDR1 DFQATT, CDR2 SNEGSKA (reference sequence). CDR3: CSATEQGARNTEAFF. In nucleotides, the CDR3 is TGCAGTGCTACGGAACAGGGGGCGCGGAACACTGAAGCTTTCTTT.

This clonotype was recorded a few times. The chain links TRBV4-1 to TRBJ1-1; perhaps TRBD1 as D (6 bases). Germline CDR1 and CDR2: MGHRA and YSYEKL. V lost 1 base and J lost 4, with 13 bases in between. CDR3 length: 15 amino acids. The CDR3 DNA sequence: TGCGCCAGCAGCCAAGGGGGGGCGGAGGGCACTGAAGCTTTCTTT. Its protein product is CASSQGGAEGTEAFF.

This clonotype was recorded only once. The genes are TRBV9 and TRBJ1-2, with a weak D call TRBD1 (6 bases). The germline gives CDR1 SGDLS, CDR2 YYNGEE. The CDR3 extends over 13 amino acids. V was shortened by 3 bases and J by 7 bases, with 13 bases between the two germline ends. CDR3: CASSGPGQSGYTF. The CDR3 DNA is TGTGCCAGCAGCGGGCCCGGACAGAGTGGCTACACCTTC.

The rearrangement joins TRBV11-2 to TRBJ2-1, with 12 bases matching TRBD1. Trimming removed 4 bases from V and 4 bases from J; junction bases left unmatched: 14. CDR1 and CDR2 from the germline V gene are SGHAT and FQNNGV. The CDR3 length is 19 residues. The CDR3 DNA reads TGTGCCAGCAGCTACGTCCCCGGGACAGGGGGCGAGGATTACAATGAGCAGTTCTTC. Its protein product is CASSYVPGTGGEDYNEQFF.

The J gene is TRBJ1-5, the V gene TRBV27; no reliable D call. Germline CDR1 reads MNHEY; CDR2 reads SMNVEV (reference sequence). Trimming pared 5 bases from V and 0 bases from J, leaving 11 bases between. CDR3 length: 15 residues. This CDR3 is CASSGDIYSNQPQHF. In nucleotides, the CDR3 is TGTGCCAGCAGTGGAGACATCTATAGCAATCAGCCCCAGCATTTT.

This clonotype was recorded a few times. The genes are TRBV4-3 and TRBJ1-1, with TRBD1 matching 7 bases. The CDR3 extends over 14 amino acids. Germline values: CDR1 LGHNA, CDR2 YSLEER. The J segment lost 1 base and the V segment lost 4 bases, leaving 3 bases of the junction unmatched. The CDR3 here is CASSRGQRNTEAFF. The DNA for the CDR3 is TGCGCCAGCAGCCGGGGACAGAGGAACACTGAAGCTTTCTTT.

The chain uses TRBV20-1 and TRBJ2-3; no clear D. The CDR3 length is 15 residues. Germline CDR1 is DFQATT and CDR2 is SNEGSKA (reference sequence). Trimming cost V 0 bases and J 3 bases, with 13 bases left between them. The CDR3: CSARETPPLTDTQYF. The DNA for the CDR3 is TGCAGTGCTAGAGAGACACCTCCCCTGACAGATACGCAGTATTTT.